Below, 20 T cell receptor beta chains from the same sample are listed, as sequenced in a study of blood T cells in healthy people across ages. Together with a sample-barcoded 5' primer, a J-beta primer mix was included in a second PCR lasting about 7 to 11 cycles. TCRdb independently ran MiXCR on the 5' RACE reads; one entry per CDR3 protein. There are about 780,000 distinct CDR3 sequences in the sample; less than 80% occur only once, and roughly 26% lies in the top ten. The sequenced material came from blood. The source of these receptors is a man aged 30-40 years in good health.

The chain carries TRBV19 and TRBJ2-3, with D possibly TRBD1 on 5 matching bases. The CDR3 loop spans 12 amino acids. With 9 bases removed from V and 2 bases from J, the gap between germline ends came to 9 bases. Germline V gives CDR1 LNHDA, CDR2 SQIVND (reference sequence). CDR3 nucleotides: TGTGCCAGCCAAGGGGACACAGATACGCAGTATTTT. Translation gives CASQGDTDTQYF.

V and J are TRBV29-1 and TRBJ2-1, with D possibly matching TRBD1 (5 bases). Deletions cut 6 bases from V and 10 bases from J, with 13 bases between. CDR3 length equals 11 residues. Germline lookup yields CDR1 SQVTM and CDR2 ANQGSEA. CDR3 coding DNA: TGCAGCGTCCTGACAGAGGAGGAGCAGTTCTTC. Its translation is CSVLTEEEQFF.

The V call is TRBV2, the J call TRBJ2-7; D perhaps matches TRBD2 (6 bases). CDR3 length: 13 amino acids. Trimming cost V 6 bases and J 3 bases, with 12 bases left between them. Germline CDR1 is SNHLY and CDR2 is FYNNEI. The CDR3 protein is CASRGDGSYEQYF. CDR3 in DNA: TGTGCCAGCAGAGGGGACGGGAGCTACGAGCAGTACTTC.

The chain employs TRBV20-1 and TRBJ2-3; D uncertain. V dropped 5 bases and J dropped 6 bases, with 9 bases sitting between them. The CDR3 is 11 amino acids. CDR1 DFQATT and CDR2 SNEGSKA come from the germline V gene (reference sequence). The chain's CDR3 is CSADHGDTQYF. The CDR3 DNA is TGCAGTGCTGATCACGGGGATACGCAGTATTTT.

The chain employs TRBV4-2 and TRBJ2-3; D not certain. Trimming stripped 5 bases from V and 6 bases from J, with 12 bases between. The CDR3 runs to 13 residues. Germline assignment: CDR1 LGHNA and CDR2 YNFKEQ. CDR3 sequence reads: CASSERPRDTQYF. DNA for the CDR3: TGTGCCAGCAGCGAACGACCGAGGGATACGCAGTATTTT.

In this sample, this clonotype turned up many times. The chain has TRBV25-1 and TRBJ1-4, with D uncertain. CDR3 length: 11 amino acids. V lost 4 bases and J 14 bases, leaving 11 bases between the germline ends. From germline, CDR1 is MGHDK and CDR2 SYGVNS. The CDR3 loop is CASSGSVVLFF. CDR3 coding DNA: TGTGCCAGCAGTGGTTCGGTAGTGCTGTTTTTT.

The genes are TRBV12-3 or TRBV12-4 and TRBJ2-2; TRBD1 or TRBD2 may be the D gene (5 bases each). The CDR3 loop spans 15 amino acids. The ends were cut back, 6 bases at V and 7 bases at J, with 18 bases in the middle. DNA of the CDR3: TGTGCCAGCAGCCCCCCGTGGGGGTCAATCGGGGAGCTGTTTTTT. Protein: CASSPPWGSIGELFF.

This clonotype has a count of ten or more. The genes are TRBV7-9 and TRBJ2-1; 7 nucleotides line up with TRBD1. The CDR3 covers 14 residues. V shed 1 base and J 5 bases; nucleotides not matched to a gene: 2. Germline loops: CDR1 SEHNR, CDR2 FQNEAQ (reference sequence). The CDR3 spells CASSLDRGHNEQFF. Here the CDR3 DNA reads TGTGCCAGCAGCTTAGACAGGGGACACAATGAGCAGTTCTTC.

V gene TRBV2 combines with J gene TRBJ1-2; no clear D. The CDR3 extends over 15 amino acids. V dropped 3 bases and J dropped 1 base, with 12 bases sitting between them. The germline gives CDR1 SNHLY, CDR2 FYNNEI. CDR3 nucleotide sequence: TGTGCCAGCAGTGATGAGATAACTTTTAACTATGGCTACACCTTC. Encoded protein: CASSDEITFNYGYTF.

This chain links TRBV20-1 with TRBJ2-7, with D possibly being TRBD1 or TRBD2 (5 bases each). V was shortened by 6 bases and J by 2 bases, with 20 bases between the two germline ends. The CDR3 has 15 amino acids. The germline V gene encodes CDR1 DFQATT and CDR2 SNEGSKA (reference sequence). The CDR3 DNA sequence: TGCAGTGCGGATTACCCGGGGCCCGAAGCCTACGAGCAGTACTTC. Translating it yields CSADYPGPEAYEQYF.

The chain links TRBV12-3 or TRBV12-4 to TRBJ1-4, with D possibly TRBD1 on 6 matching bases. The V gene lost 4 bases and the J gene lost 2 bases, with 11 bases spanning the gap. The CDR3 has 15 residues. The CDR3 DNA is TGTGCCAGCAGTTCCTGGGACACCACTAATGAAAAACTGTTTTTT. Its translation is CASSSWDTTNEKLFF.

This chain uses TRBV9 with TRBJ1-1; TRBD1 agrees at 7 bases. V was pared by 4 bases and J by 0 bases, with 9 bases of the junction left unmatched. The germline gives CDR1 SGDLS, CDR2 YYNGEE. The CDR3 spans 16 residues. CDR3 region: CASSRPPGTVNTEAFF. The CDR3 nucleotides are TGTGCCAGCAGCCGACCTCCCGGGACAGTGAACACTGAAGCTTTCTTT.

This chain connects TRBV10-2 to TRBJ2-5, with D tentatively TRBD1 (6 bases). The CDR3 covers 14 residues. The V end was cut by 0 bases, the J end by 5 bases, with 10 bases between. CDR1 WSHSY and CDR2 SAAADI come from the germline V gene. The CDR3 sequence is CASSESRGFETQYF. For the CDR3, the DNA is TGCGCCAGCAGTGAGTCGAGGGGGTTCGAGACCCAGTACTTC.

This clonotype has a handful of counts. V is TRBV28 and J is TRBJ2-7; D remains unclear. The CDR3 runs to 14 residues. Looked up from germline, CDR1 is MDHEN and CDR2 is SYDVKM. V lost 4 bases and J lost 3, with 13 bases in between. This CDR3 is CASSYGQVIYEQYF. CDR3 bases: TGTGCCAGCAGTTACGGGCAGGTCATCTACGAGCAGTACTTC.

Details on this clonotype: One junction end disagrees with the germline gene, perhaps due to a read error. This rearrangement joins TRBV6-6 to TRBJ2-4; 10 bases agree with TRBD2. The J call may be in error: the DNA end matches TRBJ2-5 better. This CDR3 is built from 16 residues. Germline CDR1 reads MNHNY; CDR2 reads SVGAGI (reference sequence). In nucleotides, the CDR3 is TGTGCCAGCGGTTACGTCCCTAGCGGGGGTTGGGAGACCCAGTACTTC. Amino acids: CASGYVPSGGWETQYF.

The chain joins TRBV4-2 to TRBJ2-6, with TRBD1 matching 8 bases. The CDR3 has 18 amino acids. CDR1 and CDR2 from the germline V gene are LGHNA and YNFKEQ. With 0 bases clipped from V and 2 bases from J, the junction kept 6 bases outside the gene matches. The CDR3 is CASSQEGTGYPGANVLTF. In DNA, the CDR3 is TGTGCCAGCAGCCAAGAGGGGACAGGATACCCTGGGGCCAACGTCCTGACTTTC.

V usage is TRBV4-3 and J usage is TRBJ2-5, with 8 bases fitting TRBD1. The J segment lost 11 bases and the V segment lost 3 bases, leaving 17 bases of the junction unmatched. The CDR3 runs to 16 residues. Germline V gene data show CDR1 as LGHNA and CDR2 as YSLEER. This chain's CDR3 is CASSQVTGGNTGEQYF. The CDR3 nucleotides read TGCGCCAGCAGCCAGGTCACAGGGGGTAACACCGGGGAGCAGTACTTC.

The CDR3 reads CASSRGTGGVGGEAFF. CDR3 in DNA: TGTGCCAGCAGCCGTGGGACAGGGGGGGTTGGCGGTGAAGCTTTCTTT. The chain employs TRBV7-8 and TRBJ1-1; 11 nucleotides match TRBD1. Germline V gene sequence: CDR1 SGHVS, CDR2 FQNEAQ. The CDR3 covers 16 residues. Losses at the gene ends were 5 bases for V and 7 bases for J; bases not matched to a gene: 12.

This clonotype was detected only a few times. The chain couples TRBV29-1 to TRBJ2-5, with TRBD1 matching 8 bases. Germline CDR1 reads SQVTM; CDR2 reads ANQGSEA. This CDR3 has 13 amino acids. V gave up 5 bases and J gave up 12 bases; unmatched junction bases: 14. The DNA of the CDR3 is TGCAGCGTTTGGCCGACAGGGGTGGAGGTGGAGTACTTC. Translated, it gives CSVWPTGVEVEYF.

V gene TRBV6-2 or TRBV6-3 combines with J gene TRBJ1-1; D remains ambiguous. This CDR3 comprises 12 residues. Germline CDR1 is MNHEY and CDR2 is SVGEGT. Trimming removed 7 bases at V and 6 bases at J, with 12 bases between. The CDR3 loop reads CASILDTAEAFF. The CDR3, as DNA: TGTGCCAGCATTCTCGACACCGCTGAAGCTTTCTTT.